This T cell receptor (beta chain) emerged from a study of blood T cell repertoires in COVID-19. Method: immunoSEQ multiplex PCR; TCRdb's copy keeps in-frame clones and lacks some. The sample records about 410,000 clones, around 90% being singletons. Germline loops: CDR1 SGHNT, CDR2 YYREEE (reference sequence). The CDR3 contains 15 residues. V was cut by 2 bases and J by 2 bases, with 8 bases left in between. The sequence came from a young man who had recovered from COVID-19. Sequencing input: PBMCs or T cells enriched from blood (not recorded which). V and J are TRBV5-4 and TRBJ2-6, with D uncertain. This CDR3 is CASSFPVAGANVLTF. CDR3 coding DNA: TGTGCCAGCAGCTTCCCAGTTGCTGGGGCCAACGTCCTGACTTTC.